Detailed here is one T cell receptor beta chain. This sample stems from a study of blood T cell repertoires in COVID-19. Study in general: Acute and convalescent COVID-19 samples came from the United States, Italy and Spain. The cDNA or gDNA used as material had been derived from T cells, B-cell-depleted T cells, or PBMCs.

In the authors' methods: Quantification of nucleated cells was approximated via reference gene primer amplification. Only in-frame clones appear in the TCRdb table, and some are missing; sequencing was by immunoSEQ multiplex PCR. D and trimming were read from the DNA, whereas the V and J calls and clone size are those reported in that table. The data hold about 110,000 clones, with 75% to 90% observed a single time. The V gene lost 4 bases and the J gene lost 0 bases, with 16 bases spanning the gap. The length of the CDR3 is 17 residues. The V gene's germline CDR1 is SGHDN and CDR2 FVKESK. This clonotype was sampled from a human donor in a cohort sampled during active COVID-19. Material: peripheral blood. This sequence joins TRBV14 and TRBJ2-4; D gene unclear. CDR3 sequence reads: CASSRALSNLAKNIQYF. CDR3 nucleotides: TGTGCCAGCAGCCGCGCGTTGAGTAATCTAGCCAAAAACATTCAGTACTTC.